The clone carrying this TCR beta chain appeared many times. Aged about 6 to 100, donors were systemically healthy Caucasians from Russia. The data originate from a study of blood T cells in healthy people across ages. The trim removed 4 bases at V and 5 bases at J, leaving 1 base unmatched. Germline V gives CDR1 PRHDT, CDR2 FYEKMQ (reference sequence). The CDR3 is 13 amino acids. It was with a sample-barcoded 5' primer and a J-beta primer mix that a second PCR of roughly 7 to 12 cycles was run. TCRdb fed the 5' RACE reads into MiXCR, producing one record per CDR3 protein. The data contain some 760,000 distinct CDR3 sequences, approximately 25% of them seen just once; the ten biggest clones take up more than 3%. Another study also made use of these data, one on T cells of mothers and their children. That source notes: For each mother, over 8 million TCR beta CDR3 reads were obtained, and for each child, around 3 million.

Sequencing used blood. The sequence was obtained from a boy younger than 18 in good health. J is TRBJ2-5 and V is TRBV13, with 10 bases fitting TRBD2. The CDR3 DNA is TGTGCCAGCAGCTCGGGACTAGCGGAGACCCAGTACTTC. Its translation: CASSSGLAETQYF.